This T cell receptor (beta chain) emerged from a study of neoadjuvant anti-PD-1 for oral cavity cancer. Study-wide results and caveats: Post-nivolumab, blood T cell clonality was significantly elevated in non-responders.

Stage II-IVA oral cavity squamous cell carcinoma was new and untreated by systemic or radiation therapy. Concerning this clone: Antigen specificity is unknown.

The table came from immunoSEQ multiplex PCR; TCRdb's copy has only in-frame clones and leaves some out. The sample contains about 16,000 clones, approximately 79% of which appear only once. Germline V gene sequence: CDR1 MNHEY, CDR2 SMNVEV (reference sequence). This CDR3 region has 19 residues. J lost 4 bases, V lost 5 bases, and 12 bases had no gene match. The clonotype comes from a person aged 35-79 years with oral cavity squamous cell carcinoma. The V and J genes are TRBV27 and TRBJ2-1; 15 positions match TRBD2. The sequences come from PBMCs, collected before nivolumab (anti-PD-1) treatment. Written as DNA, the CDR3 is TGTGCCAGCAGTCCGCCCTTGGGACTAGCGGGAGGTCTATACAATGAGCAGTTCTTC. It is translated as CASSPPLGLAGGLYNEQFF.